The text below deals with one T cell receptor beta chain. The sample belongs to a study of blood T cell repertoires in COVID-19. In the study overall: Samples taken during acute and convalescent COVID-19 were collected in the United States, Italy and Spain.

Participants' reported clinical history set cohort assignment. Authors' processing steps: For nucleated cells, counts were estimated from reference gene primer amplification. The repertoire was sequenced with immunoSEQ multiplex PCR; TCRdb's copy has only in-frame clones and lacks some. The DNA was the basis for D and trimming; V, J and clone size are from that table. The sample gives more than 250,000 clones, about nine tenths of which show up once; 8% to 13% is in the top ten. This CDR3 is built from 19 residues. Germline V gives CDR1 MDHEN, CDR2 SYDVKM. Losses at the gene ends were 4 bases for V and 3 bases for J; bases not matched to a gene: 11.

The sample consisted of PBMCs or T cells enriched from blood (not recorded which). The origin of this receptor is a woman aged 18-29 years who had recovered from COVID-19. J is TRBJ2-2 and V is TRBV28; 13 bases map to TRBD2. The CDR3 reads CASSSAGLAGIVDTGELFF. The CDR3 DNA follows: TGTGCCAGCAGTTCCGCGGGACTAGCGGGAATTGTGGACACCGGGGAGCTGTTTTTT.